This T cell receptor (beta chain) comes out of a study of graft-versus-host responses after intestinal transplantation. Turning to the study itself: Recipients got multivisceral, liver-intestinal, or isolated intestinal transplants. Induction with anti-thymocyte globulin, then tacrolimus and steroids for around three years, was given to all recipients.

Germline V lookup: CDR1 SGHVS, CDR2 FNYEAQ. The CDR3 has 16 amino acids. Losses at the gene ends were 4 bases for V and 0 bases for J; bases not matched to a gene: 7. With regard to this clone: The antigen is unknown.

Whole-study findings and limits: Within the allografts of patients who had graft-donor T cell macrochimerism, graft-versus-host to host-versus-graft clonal ratios were high. Analysis identified GvH clones in recipient marrow, with some appearing first in ileum or blood.

Clones were read by immunoSEQ multiplex PCR, and TCRdb kept only the in-frame ones, dropping some. The sample carries some 69,000 clones, around nine tenths recorded once. This TCR came from a human patient who received an intestinal transplant, so some T cells may come from the graft donor. This rearrangement joins TRBV7-6 to TRBJ2-7; 9 bases are shared with TRBD2. The sequences come from bone marrow, collected approximately 700 days after intestinal transplantation. CDR3 amino acids: CASSSLAGVNSYEQYF. The CDR3 region has the DNA TGTGCCAGCAGCTCCTTAGCGGGAGTAAACTCCTACGAGCAGTACTTC.